The next 30 T cell receptor beta chains were all read from a single sample in a study of PD-1 blockade in classical Hodgkin lymphoma. Clones were sequenced by immunoSEQ multiplex PCR, and TCRdb holds only the in-frame ones, with some missing. The sample shows 2,000 to 3,000 clones, 70% of them seen only once. Time point in this sample: cycle 4 day 1 (C4D1), after 5 to 7 weeks of nivolumab. All trial patients relapsed after autologous stem cell transplantation. Through magnetic negative selection, CD8+ T cells were separated from PBMCs that had been thawed. The sequences come from CD8+ T cells from blood, collected before the fourth cycle of nivolumab. The receptors were sampled from a human donor with classical Hodgkin lymphoma.

This rearrangement joins TRBV28 to TRBJ1-2, with D possibly matching TRBD1 (5 bases). Germline lookup yields CDR1 MDHEN and CDR2 SYDVKM. This CDR3 contains 16 residues. V was pared by 2 bases and J by 1 base, with 14 bases between. The CDR3 bases are TGTGCCAGCAGTTTAATCCAGGGTTCTCGTAACTATGGCTACACCTTC. Its translation: CASSLIQGSRNYGYTF.

The V call is TRBV6-5, the J call TRBJ1-1; D gene unclear. Germline lookup yields CDR1 MNHEY and CDR2 SVGAGI. This CDR3 contains 13 residues. The V and J ends lost 1 base and 3 bases respectively, with 6 bases between them. CDR3 protein: CASSYFGDTEAFF. CDR3 in DNA: TGTGCCAGCAGTTACTTCGGGGACACTGAAGCTTTCTTT.

The chain is built from TRBV4-1 and TRBJ2-7, with a weak D call TRBD1 (6 bases). Germline V lookup: CDR1 MGHRA, CDR2 YSYEKL. The CDR3 covers 16 residues. Trimming cost V 4 bases and J 3 bases, with 19 bases left between them. The CDR3 sequence is CASSPGIRGVDYEQYF. As DNA, the CDR3 is TGCGCCAGCAGCCCCGGTATCAGGGGAGTTGACTACGAGCAGTACTTC.

Notes on this clone: In this CDR3 the conserved last residue, phenylalanine or tryptophan, is missing, so a read error is likely. No DNA is shown, since the ends of the CDR3 on it are uncertain; the CDR3 is the one TCRdb lists. V is TRBV1 and J is TRBJ2-6; the DNA was not compared with TRBD2, the D call given in the table. TRBV1 is marked as a pseudogene. Termini included, the CDR3 measures 18 amino acids. The CDR3 is CTSSVTSFAQSRANVLTS.

This chain joins TRBV30 and TRBJ1-5; unclear D gene. This CDR3 is built from 16 residues. The germline gives CDR1 GTSNPN, CDR2 SVGIG (reference sequence). V was pared by 0 bases and J by 11 bases, with 23 bases between. CDR3 in amino acids: CAWSVLSDGGLRTQHF. The DNA of the CDR3 is TGTGCCTGGAGTGTACTATCAGACGGTGGCCTGAGGACCCAGCATTTT.

The chain uses TRBV5-4 and TRBJ1-5; no firm D call. Germline loops: CDR1 SGHNT, CDR2 YYREEE (reference sequence). V was clipped by 5 bases and J by 7 bases, with 10 bases between them. The CDR3 is made up of 12 amino acids. The CDR3 sequence is CASSYEGQPQHF. In nucleotides, the CDR3 is TGTGCCAGCAGTTACGAGGGCCAGCCCCAGCATTTT.

In nucleotides, the CDR3 is TGTGCCAGTAGTACAGACAGGGAGACGAACAATCAGCCCCAGCATTTT. It is translated as CASSTDRETNNQPQHF. V usage is TRBV19 and J usage is TRBJ1-5, with TRBD1 matching over 7 bases. CDR1 is LNHDA and CDR2 is SQIVND in the germline V gene (reference sequence). Trimming removed 4 bases from V and 3 bases from J; junction bases left unmatched: 9. There are 16 residues in the CDR3.

This clone was counted only a few times. The V call is TRBV11-2, the J call TRBJ1-2, with 7 bases that match TRBD1. Trimming took 1 base from V and 4 from J; bases not matched to a gene: 9. Per the germline V gene, CDR1 is SGHAT and CDR2 is FQNNGV. CDR3 length: 16 residues. The CDR3 region is CASSLAPGTDFYGYTF. CDR3 in DNA: TGTGCCAGCAGCTTAGCCCCCGGGACAGATTTCTATGGCTACACCTTC.

This clone was found once. The V call is TRBV10-3, the J call TRBJ2-1, with 8 bases aligning to TRBD1. Germline V gene lookup returns CDR1 ENHRY and CDR2 SYGVKD. The V segment lost 1 base and the J segment 5 bases; nucleotides outside the gene matches: 4. The CDR3 loop spans 15 amino acids. The CDR3 protein is CAISEFGQGDNEQFF. The CDR3 DNA sequence: TGTGCCATCAGTGAGTTTGGACAGGGAGACAATGAGCAGTTCTTC.

A remark on this clone: Different DNA sequences within this sample yield the same CDR3. J is TRBJ2-3 and V is TRBV7-9; 8 nucleotides align to TRBD2. CDR1 and CDR2 (germline): SEHNR, FQNEAQ (reference sequence). After removal of 0 bases from V and 3 bases from J, the junction contained 2 bases not matched to a gene. The CDR3 has 15 residues. This chain's CDR3 is CASSLAQRGTDTQYF. CDR3 coding DNA: TGTGCCAGCAGCTTAGCACAGCGGGGGACAGATACGCAGTATTTT.

The chain employs TRBV4-2 and TRBJ2-7, with D hard to call. The CDR3 sequence is 14 residues long. V lost 0 bases, J lost 5 bases, and 11 bases lay in between. Germline values: CDR1 LGHNA, CDR2 YNFKEQ. The chain's CDR3 is CASSQEWETDEQYF. The CDR3 bases are TGTGCCAGCAGCCAAGAATGGGAAACGGACGAGCAGTACTTC.

On this clone: The identical CDR3 is also encoded by other nucleotide sequences in the sample. This chain connects TRBV4-3 to TRBJ2-7, with 9 bases identical to TRBD2. The CDR3 has 16 amino acids. Germline V CDR1 and CDR2: LGHNA, YSLEER. Trimming took 0 bases from V and 3 from J; bases not matched to a gene: 6. CDR3 DNA sequence: TGCGCCAGCAGCCAAGATAGGCGGGGGGGAAACTACGAGCAGTACTTC. Protein: CASSQDRRGGNYEQYF.

Here the CDR3 reads CASSSPSYTGRFAGELFF. The DNA for the CDR3 is TGTGCCAGCAGCTCGCCAAGTTATACAGGGCGTTTCGCCGGGGAGCTGTTTTTT. V gene TRBV7-8 combines with J gene TRBJ2-2, with D perhaps matching TRBD1 (6 bases). The length of the CDR3 is 18 residues. Looked up from germline, CDR1 is SGHVS and CDR2 is FQNEAQ. The V and J ends lost 4 bases and 6 bases respectively, with 24 bases between them.

The rearrangement uses TRBV28 and TRBJ2-3; 8 positions agree with TRBD2. Trimming cost V 9 bases and J 2 bases; bases outside gene matches: 7. This CDR3 spans 14 amino acids. Looked up from germline, CDR1 is MDHEN and CDR2 is SYDVKM. Written as DNA, the CDR3 is TGTGCCAGTACCGCGGGGGGCCCCACAGATACGCAGTATTTT. This translates into CASTAGGPTDTQYF.

The chain recombines TRBV27 with TRBJ1-2; no clear D. The V end was cut by 8 bases, the J end by 4 bases, with 11 bases between. The CDR3 has 12 amino acids. Per germline, CDR1 MNHEY and CDR2 SMNVEV (reference sequence). The CDR3 region has the DNA TGTGCCAGCCCCGACATAATCTATGGCTACACCTTC. The encoded protein is CASPDIIYGYTF.

This clone was counted between two and nine times. The gene calls are TRBV13 and TRBJ2-5, with D perhaps being TRBD1 or TRBD2 (6 bases each). Trimming pared 2 bases from V and 4 bases from J, leaving 11 bases between. The length of the CDR3 is 14 residues. CDR1 is PRHDT and CDR2 is FYEKMQ in the germline V gene (reference sequence). Here the CDR3 DNA reads TGTGCCAGCAGCTTAAGGGGGGTGGGAGAGACCCAGTACTTC. Translating gives CASSLRGVGETQYF. Filled out from reference TRBV13 and TRBJ2-5, the complete variable domain reads AAGVIQSPRHLIKEKRETATLKCYPIPRHDTVYWYQQGPGQDPQFLISFYEKMQSDKGSIPDRFSAQQFSDYHSELNMSSLELGDSALYFCASSLRGVGETQYFGPGTRLLVL.

By share, this clone ranks as medium-sized. This sequence joins TRBV7-9 and TRBJ2-5; a weak D match, TRBD2 (6 bases). The CDR3 covers 14 residues. CDR1 and CDR2 from the germline V gene are SEHNR and FQNEAQ (reference sequence). Deletions cut 5 bases from V and 2 bases from J, with 12 bases between. The CDR3 spells CASSPGGFQETQYF. The CDR3, as DNA: TGTGCCAGCAGCCCCGGGGGATTTCAAGAGACCCAGTACTTC. The entire variable domain, with the rest obtained from reference TRBV7-9 and TRBJ2-5, is as follows: DTGVSQNPRHKITKRGQNVTFRCDPISEHNRLYWYRQTLGQGPEFLTYFQNEAQLEKSRLLSDRFSAERPKGSFSTLEIQRTEQGDSAMYLCASSPGGFQETQYFGPGTRLLVL.

This clone showed up just a few times. The gene calls are TRBV2 and TRBJ2-5; no definite D call. CDR1 and CDR2 from the germline V gene are SNHLY and FYNNEI. Trimming pared 4 bases from V and 1 base from J, leaving 7 bases between. The CDR3 spans 13 residues. As DNA, the CDR3 is TGTGCCAGCAGTGCCTGGGGCCAAGAGACCCAGTACTTC. The encoded protein is CASSAWGQETQYF.

This clone is labeled medium-sized (0.01 to 0.1%). V usage is TRBV7-9 and J usage is TRBJ1-1; 8 bases agree with TRBD1. The ends lost 3 bases at V and 6 bases at J; junction bases unmatched: 12. The germline gives CDR1 SEHNR, CDR2 FQNEAQ (reference sequence). The length of the CDR3 is 16 residues. In nucleotides, the CDR3 is TGTGCCAGCAGCTTTCATGACAGGGGCGCGAGATCTGAAGCTTTCTTT. This encodes CASSFHDRGARSEAFF.

This sequence joins TRBV5-6 and TRBJ2-7; no definite D call. This CDR3 is built from 13 residues. Trimming removed 2 bases at V and 7 bases at J, with 13 bases between. Germline V gives CDR1 SGHDT, CDR2 YYEEEE. The CDR3 DNA reads as TGTGCCAGCAGCTTCGGCAGTCAAGGAGAGCAGTACTTC. Protein product: CASSFGSQGEQYF.

This chain connects TRBV9 to TRBJ1-1; perhaps TRBD1 as D (6 bases). CDR1 is SGDLS and CDR2 is YYNGEE in the germline V gene. Trimming left V 3 bases short and J 5 bases short, with 20 bases between. The CDR3 extends over 16 amino acids. Here the CDR3 reads CASSEGTGGGGTEAFF. CDR3 in DNA: TGTGCCAGCAGCGAGGGCACCGGGGGCGGAGGGACTGAAGCTTTCTTT.

The chain links TRBV28 to TRBJ2-5; maybe TRBD2 (5 bases). This CDR3 spans 14 amino acids. Trimming removed 3 bases from V and 4 bases from J, with 12 bases in between. From germline, CDR1 is MDHEN and CDR2 SYDVKM. CDR3: CASSFVEDSETQYF. The CDR3, as DNA: TGTGCCAGCAGTTTTGTCGAGGACTCAGAGACCCAGTACTTC.

This chain links TRBV6-6 with TRBJ2-5; no clear D gene. Gene TRBJ2-7 matches the end of the DNA better, so the J call may be wrong. CDR1 is MNHNY and CDR2 is SVGAGI in the germline V gene (reference sequence). The CDR3 is made up of 13 amino acids. CDR3 nucleotides: TGTGCCAGCAGCCTAACAGCCGCCTACGAGCAGTACTTC. The encoded protein is CASSLTAAYEQYF.

The CDR3 region has the DNA TGTGCCAGCAGTGGGGACAGGGGGTATGGAAACACCATATATTTT. Encoded protein: CASSGDRGYGNTIYF. J is TRBJ1-3 and V is TRBV25-1; TRBD1 agrees at 11 bases. The CDR3 runs 15 residues. CDR1 and CDR2 (germline): MGHDK, SYGVNS. V was pared by 4 bases and J by 3 bases, with 2 bases of the junction left unmatched.

Remarks on this clone: The sample contains more than one DNA sequence encoding this CDR3. The rearrangement joins TRBV5-6 to TRBJ1-4; D may be TRBD1 (5 bases). Trimming removed 0 bases at V and 5 bases at J, with 8 bases between. CDR1 and CDR2 from the germline V gene are SGHDT and YYEEEE. CDR3 length: 14 amino acids. The CDR3 DNA reads as TGTGCCAGCAGCTTGGACAGGCTGAATGAAAAACTGTTTTTT. Amino acid sequence: CASSLDRLNEKLFF.

This chain uses TRBV10-3 with TRBJ1-3; D is unresolved. CDR1 and CDR2 (germline): ENHRY, SYGVKD. V was pared by 4 bases and J by 0 bases, with 7 bases between. The CDR3 is made up of 14 amino acids. CDR3 loop: CAISVGSSGNTIYF. The CDR3 DNA follows: TGTGCCATCAGTGTCGGCAGCTCTGGAAACACCATATATTTT.

Within the sample, this clone is large (0.1 to 1%). The rearrangement uses TRBV11-2 and TRBJ2-1; D uncertain. Trimming took off 5 bases at V and 5 bases at J, with 7 bases between the two ends. Germline assignment: CDR1 SGHAT and CDR2 FQNNGV. The length of the CDR3 is 12 residues. The CDR3 coding sequence is TGTGCCAGCAGCGGGTGGGACAATGAGCAGTTCTTC. Amino acids: CASSGWDNEQFF.

This chain links TRBV9 with TRBJ1-1; D uncertain. The CDR3 length is 11 residues. V dropped 0 bases and J dropped 6 bases, with 3 bases sitting between them. Germline-derived CDR1 and CDR2 are SGDLS and YYNGEE. The CDR3 sequence is CASSVGSEAFF. DNA for the CDR3: TGTGCCAGCAGCGTAGGGTCTGAAGCTTTCTTT.

The rearrangement links TRBV25-1 to TRBJ1-3; the D is unclear. Trimming shortened V by 5 bases and J by 0 bases, and 14 bases separated the two germline ends. The CDR3 covers 16 residues. Germline values: CDR1 MGHDK, CDR2 SYGVNS. The CDR3 DNA sequence: TGTGCCAGCAGTCCCACCCACGGGCTCTCTGGAAACACCATATATTTT. Translated: CASSPTHGLSGNTIYF.

On this clone: The same CDR3 can be traced to other DNA sequences in this sample. The chain joins TRBV2 to TRBJ2-1; 7 nucleotides agree with TRBD1. Germline V CDR1 and CDR2: SNHLY, FYNNEI. The CDR3 loop spans 14 amino acids. The V gene end was trimmed by 6 bases and the J gene end by 0 bases; junction bases not matched to a gene: 2. The CDR3 loop is CASSRDSSYNEQFF. CDR3 nucleotide sequence: TGTGCCAGCAGCCGGGACAGCTCCTACAATGAGCAGTTCTTC.